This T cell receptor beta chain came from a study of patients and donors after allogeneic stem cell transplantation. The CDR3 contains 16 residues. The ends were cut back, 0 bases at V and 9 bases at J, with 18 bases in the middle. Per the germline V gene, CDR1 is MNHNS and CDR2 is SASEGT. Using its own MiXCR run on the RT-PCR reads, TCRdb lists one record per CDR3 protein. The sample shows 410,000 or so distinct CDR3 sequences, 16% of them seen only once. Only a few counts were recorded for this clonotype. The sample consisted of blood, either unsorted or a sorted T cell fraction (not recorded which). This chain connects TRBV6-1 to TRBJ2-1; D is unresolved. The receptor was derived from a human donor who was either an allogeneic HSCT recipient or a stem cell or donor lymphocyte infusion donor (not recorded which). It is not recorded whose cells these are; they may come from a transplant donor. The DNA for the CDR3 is TGTGCCAGCAGTGAAGCGGTTGGCCGCCCCCTACGTGAGCAGTTCTTC. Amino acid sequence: CASSEAVGRPLREQFF.